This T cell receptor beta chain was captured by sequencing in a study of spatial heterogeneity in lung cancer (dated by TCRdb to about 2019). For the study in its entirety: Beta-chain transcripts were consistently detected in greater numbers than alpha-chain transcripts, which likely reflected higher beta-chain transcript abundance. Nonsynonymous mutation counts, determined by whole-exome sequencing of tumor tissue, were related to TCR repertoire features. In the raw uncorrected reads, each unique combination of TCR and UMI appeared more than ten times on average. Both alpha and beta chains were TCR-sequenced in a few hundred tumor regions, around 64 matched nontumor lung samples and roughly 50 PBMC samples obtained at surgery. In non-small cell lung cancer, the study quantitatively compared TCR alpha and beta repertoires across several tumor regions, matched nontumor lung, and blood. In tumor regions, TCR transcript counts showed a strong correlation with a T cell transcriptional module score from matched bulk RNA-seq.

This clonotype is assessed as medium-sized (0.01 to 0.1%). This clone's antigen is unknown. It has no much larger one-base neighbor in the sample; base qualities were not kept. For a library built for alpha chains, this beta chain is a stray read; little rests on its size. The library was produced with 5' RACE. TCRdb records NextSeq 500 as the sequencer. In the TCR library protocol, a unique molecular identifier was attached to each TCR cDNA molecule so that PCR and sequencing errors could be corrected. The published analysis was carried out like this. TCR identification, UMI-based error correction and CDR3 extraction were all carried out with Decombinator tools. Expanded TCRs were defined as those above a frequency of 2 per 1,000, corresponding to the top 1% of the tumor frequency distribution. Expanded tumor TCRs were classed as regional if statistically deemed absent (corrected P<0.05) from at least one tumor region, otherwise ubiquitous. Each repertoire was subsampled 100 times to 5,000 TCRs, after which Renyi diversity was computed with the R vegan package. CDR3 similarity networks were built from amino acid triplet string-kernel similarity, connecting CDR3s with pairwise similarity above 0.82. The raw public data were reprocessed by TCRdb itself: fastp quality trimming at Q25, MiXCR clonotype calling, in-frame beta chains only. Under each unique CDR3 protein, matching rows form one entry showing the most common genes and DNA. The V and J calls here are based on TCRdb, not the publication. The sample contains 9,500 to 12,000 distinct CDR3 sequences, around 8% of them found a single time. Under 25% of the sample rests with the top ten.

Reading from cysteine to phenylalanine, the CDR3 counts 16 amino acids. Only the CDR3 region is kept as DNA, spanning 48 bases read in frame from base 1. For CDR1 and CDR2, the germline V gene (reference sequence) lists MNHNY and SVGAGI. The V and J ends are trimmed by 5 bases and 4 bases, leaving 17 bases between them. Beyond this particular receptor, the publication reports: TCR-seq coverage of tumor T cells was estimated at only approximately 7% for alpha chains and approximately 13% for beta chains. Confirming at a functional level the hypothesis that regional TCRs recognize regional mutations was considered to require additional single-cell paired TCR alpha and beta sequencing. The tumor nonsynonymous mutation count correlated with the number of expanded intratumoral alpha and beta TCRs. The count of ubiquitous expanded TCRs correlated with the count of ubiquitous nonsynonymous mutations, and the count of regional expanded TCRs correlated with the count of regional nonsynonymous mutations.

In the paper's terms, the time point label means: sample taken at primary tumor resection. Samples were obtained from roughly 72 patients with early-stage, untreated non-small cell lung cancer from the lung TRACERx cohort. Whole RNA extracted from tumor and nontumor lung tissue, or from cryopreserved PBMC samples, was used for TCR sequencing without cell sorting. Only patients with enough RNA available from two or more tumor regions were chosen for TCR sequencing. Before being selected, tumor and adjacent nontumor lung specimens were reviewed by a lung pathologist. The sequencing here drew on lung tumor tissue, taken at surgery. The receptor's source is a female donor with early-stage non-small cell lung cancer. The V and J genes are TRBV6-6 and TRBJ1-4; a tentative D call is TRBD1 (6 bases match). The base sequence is TGTGCCAGCAGTCAAAGCCAGGGGAGGGTTAATGAAAAACTGTTTTTT. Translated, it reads CASSQSQGRVNEKLFF.